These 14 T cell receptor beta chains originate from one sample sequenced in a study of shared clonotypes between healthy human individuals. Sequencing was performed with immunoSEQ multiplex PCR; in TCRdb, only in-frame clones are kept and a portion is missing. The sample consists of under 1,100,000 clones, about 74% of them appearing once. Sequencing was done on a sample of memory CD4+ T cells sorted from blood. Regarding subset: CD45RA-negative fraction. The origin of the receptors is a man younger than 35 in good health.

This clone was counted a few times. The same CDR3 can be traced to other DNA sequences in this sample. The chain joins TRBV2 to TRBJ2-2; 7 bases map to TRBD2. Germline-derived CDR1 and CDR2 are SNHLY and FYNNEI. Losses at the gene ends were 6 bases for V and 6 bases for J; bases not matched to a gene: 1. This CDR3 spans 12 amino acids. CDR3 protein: CASSAGAGELFF. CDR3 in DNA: TGTGCCAGCAGCGCGGGGGCCGGGGAGCTGTTTTTT. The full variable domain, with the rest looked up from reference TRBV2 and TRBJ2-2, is EPEVTQTPSHQVTQMGQEVILRCVPISNHLYFYWYRQILGQKVEFLVSFYNNEISEKSEIFDDQFSVERPDGSNFTLKIRSTKLEDSAMYFCASSAGAGELFFGEGSRLTVL.

The CDR3, as DNA: TGTGCCTGGAATAAGCAGGGGAGCACCGGGGAGCTGTTTTTT. It is translated as CAWNKQGSTGELFF. V is TRBV30 and J is TRBJ2-2; D might be TRBD1 (6 bases). CDR1 and CDR2 (germline): GTSNPN, SVGIG (reference sequence). The CDR3 is 14 residues long. V was shortened by 4 bases and J by 4 bases, with 13 bases between the two germline ends.

In DNA form, the CDR3 reads TGTGCCAGCAGCTTTTTAACGGATTCGGCAGGGCCCTACGAGCAGTACTTC. Protein product: CASSFLTDSAGPYEQYF. The chain employs TRBV5-6 and TRBJ2-7; TRBD1 is a possible D gene (5 bases). The germline CDR1 and CDR2 sequences are SGHDT and YYEEEE. V shed 2 bases and J shed 2 bases, with 20 bases lying between them. CDR3 length: 17 amino acids.

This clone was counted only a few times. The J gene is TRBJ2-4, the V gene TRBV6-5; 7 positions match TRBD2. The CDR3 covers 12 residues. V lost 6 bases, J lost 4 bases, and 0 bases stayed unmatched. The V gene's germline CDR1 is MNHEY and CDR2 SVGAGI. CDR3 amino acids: CASRGGKNIQYF. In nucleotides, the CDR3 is TGTGCCAGCAGGGGGGGGAAAAACATTCAGTACTTC.

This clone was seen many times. The CDR3 bases are TGCGCCAGCAGCTTGGCAGGGGCAACTAATGAAAAACTGTTTTTT. It codes for CASSLAGATNEKLFF. The rearrangement joins TRBV5-1 to TRBJ1-4; D may be TRBD1 (6 bases). This CDR3 has 15 residues. Germline V gene data show CDR1 as SGHRS and CDR2 as YFSETQ. V lost 0 bases and J 0 bases, leaving 6 bases between the germline ends.

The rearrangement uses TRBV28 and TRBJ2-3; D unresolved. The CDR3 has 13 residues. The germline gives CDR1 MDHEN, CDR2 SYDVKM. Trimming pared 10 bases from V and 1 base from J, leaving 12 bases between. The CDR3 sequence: CAILDMGTDTQYF. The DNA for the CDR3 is TGTGCCATTTTGGATATGGGCACAGATACGCAGTATTTT.

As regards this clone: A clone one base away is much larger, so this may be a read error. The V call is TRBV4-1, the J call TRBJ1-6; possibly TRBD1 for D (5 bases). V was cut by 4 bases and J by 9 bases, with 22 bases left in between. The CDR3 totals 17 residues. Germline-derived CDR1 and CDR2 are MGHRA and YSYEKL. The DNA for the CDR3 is TGCGCCAGCAGCCTTGGAGTAGGGGTGGAGGAGAGTTCACCCCTCCACTTT. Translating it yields CASSLGVGVEESSPLHF.

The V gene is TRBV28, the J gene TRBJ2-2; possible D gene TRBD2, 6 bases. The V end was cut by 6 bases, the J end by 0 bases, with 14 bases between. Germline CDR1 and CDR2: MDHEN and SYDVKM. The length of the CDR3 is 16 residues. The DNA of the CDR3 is TGTGCCAGCAGGGCGGGGCGTGACTCGAACACCGGGGAGCTGTTTTTT. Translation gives CASRAGRDSNTGELFF.

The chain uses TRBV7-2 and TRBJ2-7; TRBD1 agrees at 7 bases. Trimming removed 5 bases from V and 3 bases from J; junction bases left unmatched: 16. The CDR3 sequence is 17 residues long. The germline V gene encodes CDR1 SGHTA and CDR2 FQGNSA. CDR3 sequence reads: CASSPPLLGTASYEQYF. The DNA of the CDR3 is TGTGCCAGCAGCCCACCACTTTTAGGGACAGCAAGCTACGAGCAGTACTTC.

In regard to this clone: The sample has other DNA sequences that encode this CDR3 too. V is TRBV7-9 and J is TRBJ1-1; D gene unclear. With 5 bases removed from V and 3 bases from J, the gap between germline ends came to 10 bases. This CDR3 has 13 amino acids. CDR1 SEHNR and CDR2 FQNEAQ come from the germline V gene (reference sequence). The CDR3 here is CASSRTGDTEAFF. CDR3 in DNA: TGTGCCAGCAGCCGGACGGGCGACACTGAAGCTTTCTTT.

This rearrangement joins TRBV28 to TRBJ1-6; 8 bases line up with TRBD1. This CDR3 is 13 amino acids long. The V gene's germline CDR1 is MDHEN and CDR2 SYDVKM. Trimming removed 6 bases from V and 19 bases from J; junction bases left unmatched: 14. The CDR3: CASRLQGAPLRHF. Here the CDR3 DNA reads TGTGCCAGCAGGTTGCAGGGGGCCCCCCTCAGGCACTTT. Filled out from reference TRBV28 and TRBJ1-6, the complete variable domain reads DVKVTQSSRYLVKRTGEKVFLECVQDMDHENMFWYRQDPGLGLRLIYFSYDVKMKEKGDIPEGYSVSREKKERFSLILESASTNQTSMYLCASRLQGAPLRHFGNGTRLTVT.

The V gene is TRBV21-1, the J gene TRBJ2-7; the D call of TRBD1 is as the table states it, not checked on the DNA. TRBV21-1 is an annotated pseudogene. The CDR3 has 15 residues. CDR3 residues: CASSKRDRGPYEQYF. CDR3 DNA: TGTGCCAGCAGCAAGCGGGACAGGGGGCCGTACGAGCAGTACTTC.

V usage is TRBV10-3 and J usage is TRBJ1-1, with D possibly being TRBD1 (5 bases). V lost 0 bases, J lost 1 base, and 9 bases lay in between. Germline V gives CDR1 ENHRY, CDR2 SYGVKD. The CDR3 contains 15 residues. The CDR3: CAISESGVGNTEAFF. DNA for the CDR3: TGTGCCATCAGTGAGTCGGGGGTGGGGAACACTGAAGCTTTCTTT.

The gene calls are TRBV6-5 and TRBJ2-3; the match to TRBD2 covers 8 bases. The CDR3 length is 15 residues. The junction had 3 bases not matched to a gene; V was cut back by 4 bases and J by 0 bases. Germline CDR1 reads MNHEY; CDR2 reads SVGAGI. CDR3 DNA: TGTGCCAGCAGTTTTAGCGGGACTAGCACAGATACGCAGTATTTT. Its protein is CASSFSGTSTDTQYF.